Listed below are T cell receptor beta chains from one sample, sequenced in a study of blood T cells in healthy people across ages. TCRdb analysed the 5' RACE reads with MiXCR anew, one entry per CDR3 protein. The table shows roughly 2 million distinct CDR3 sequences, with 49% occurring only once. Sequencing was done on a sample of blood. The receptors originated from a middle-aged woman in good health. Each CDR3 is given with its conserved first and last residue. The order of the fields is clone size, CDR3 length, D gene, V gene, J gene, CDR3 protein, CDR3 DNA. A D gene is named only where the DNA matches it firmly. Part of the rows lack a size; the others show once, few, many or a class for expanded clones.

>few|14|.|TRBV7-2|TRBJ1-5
CASSPHGGVQPQHF
TGTGCCAGCAGCCCCCACGGGGGGGTACAGCCCCAGCATTTT
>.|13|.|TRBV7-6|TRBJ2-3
CASRGANTDTQYF
TGTGCCAGCAGGGGGGCAAACACAGATACGCAGTATTTT
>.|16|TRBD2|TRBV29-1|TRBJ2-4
CSVNLRRAGGQNEQYF
TGCAGCGTGAACCTTCGACGAGCGGGGGGGCAAAATGAGCAGTACTTC
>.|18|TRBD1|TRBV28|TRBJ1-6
CASSSPGQSSSYNSPLHF
TGTGCCAGCAGTTCCCCGGGACAGTCTAGCTCCTATAATTCACCCCTCCACTTT
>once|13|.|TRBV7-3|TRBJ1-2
CASSLIGAGGYTF
TGTGCCAGCAGCTTAATTGGGGCTGGTGGCTACACCTTC
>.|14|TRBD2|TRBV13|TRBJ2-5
CASSFRGGVGTQYF
TGTGCCAGCAGCTTCCGTGGGGGGGTTGGGACCCAGTACTTC
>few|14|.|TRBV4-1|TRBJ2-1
CASSQDQFSNEQFF
TGCGCCAGCAGCCAAGATCAATTTTCCAATGAGCAGTTCTTC
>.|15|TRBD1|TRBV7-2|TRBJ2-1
CASSLEGAKYNEQFF
TGTGCCAGCAGCTTAGAGGGGGCCAAGTACAATGAGCAGTTCTTC
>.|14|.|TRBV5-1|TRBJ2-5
CAISLARGTETQYF
TGCGCCATCAGCTTGGCGCGGGGTACGGAGACCCAGTACTTC
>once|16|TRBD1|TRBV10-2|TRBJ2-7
CASSLARDRGGYEQYF
TGCGCCAGCAGTTTGGCCCGGGACAGGGGGGGGTACGAGCAGTACTTC
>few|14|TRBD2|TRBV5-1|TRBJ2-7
CASGGTSGSYEQYF
TGCGCCAGCGGCGGGACTAGCGGGTCCTACGAGCAGTACTTC
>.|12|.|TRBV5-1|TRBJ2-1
CASSFSTNEQFF
TGCGCCAGCAGCTTTTCGACAAATGAGCAGTTCTTC
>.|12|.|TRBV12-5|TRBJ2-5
CASGLAEETQYF
TGTGCTAGTGGTTTGGCCGAAGAGACCCAGTACTTC
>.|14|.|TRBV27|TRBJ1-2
CASSFHALNYGYTF
TGTGCCAGCAGTTTTCATGCGCTTAACTATGGCTACACCTTC
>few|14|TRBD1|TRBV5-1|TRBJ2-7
CASRPGTVPYEQYF
TGCGCCAGCAGACCCGGGACAGTACCCTACGAGCAGTACTTC
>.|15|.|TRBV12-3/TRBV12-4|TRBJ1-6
CASSLIGPDRSPPHF
TGTGCCAGCAGTTTAATCGGACCCGACCGGTCACCCCCCCACTTT
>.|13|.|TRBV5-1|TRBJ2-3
CASSSGTLDTQYF
TGCGCCAGCAGCTCCGGGACCCTAGATACGCAGTATTTT
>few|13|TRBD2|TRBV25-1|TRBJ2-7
CASSSSGVREQYF
TGTGCCAGCAGTTCTAGCGGGGTTCGCGAGCAGTACTTC
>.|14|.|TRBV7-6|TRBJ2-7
CASSLMVNPYEQYF
TGTGCCAGCAGCTTAATGGTCAACCCCTACGAGCAGTACTTC
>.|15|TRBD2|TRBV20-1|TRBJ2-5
CSARSQRGGQYEQYF
TGCAGTGCTAGATCGCAGCGGGGGGGCCAGTATGAGCAGTACTTC
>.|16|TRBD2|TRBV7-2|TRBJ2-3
CASSPGLAGNTDTQYF
TGTGCCAGCAGCCCGGGACTAGCGGGGAACACAGATACGCAGTATTTT
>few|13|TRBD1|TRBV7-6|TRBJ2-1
CASRGTEYNEQFF
TGTGCCAGCAGGGGGACAGAATACAATGAGCAGTTCTTC
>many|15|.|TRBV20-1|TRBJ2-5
CSARPRRGDQETQYF
TGCAGTGCTAGGCCCCGGCGGGGCGACCAAGAGACCCAGTACTTC
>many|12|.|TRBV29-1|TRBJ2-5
CSVKGVLETQYF
TGCAGCGTAAAGGGGGTGCTGGAGACCCAGTACTTC
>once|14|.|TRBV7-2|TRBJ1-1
CASSPTFGQIEAFF
TGTGCCAGCAGCCCAACATTCGGACAAATTGAAGCTTTCTTT
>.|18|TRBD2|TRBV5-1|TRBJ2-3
CASRRASGGNPSTDTQYF
TGCGCCAGCCGAAGGGCTAGCGGGGGGAACCCTAGCACAGATACGCAGTATTTT
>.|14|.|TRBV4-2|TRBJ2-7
CASSQVGTRYEQYF
TGTGCCAGCAGCCAAGTTGGTACCCGGTACGAGCAGTACTTC
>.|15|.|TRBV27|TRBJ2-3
CASKDTGVLTDTQYF
TGTGCCAGCAAGGACACGGGGGTTCTCACAGATACGCAGTATTTT
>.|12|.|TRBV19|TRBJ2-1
CASSIRGDEQFF
TGTGCCAGCAGTATCAGGGGTGATGAGCAGTTCTTC
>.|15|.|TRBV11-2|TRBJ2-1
CASSLGVLSYNEQFF
TGTGCCAGCAGCTTAGGGGTGTTGAGTTACAATGAGCAGTTCTTC
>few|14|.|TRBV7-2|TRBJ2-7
CASSLRVGQNEQYF
TGTGCCAGCAGCTTACGGGTGGGGCAGAACGAGCAGTACTTC
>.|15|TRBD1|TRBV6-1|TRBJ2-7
CASSKDRGHPYEQYF
TGTGCCAGCAGCAAGGACAGGGGGCACCCCTACGAGCAGTACTTC
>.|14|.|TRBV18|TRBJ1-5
CASSPGTQFEPQHF
TGCGCCAGCTCACCGGGGACCCAGTTTGAGCCCCAGCATTTT
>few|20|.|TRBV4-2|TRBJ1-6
CASSQESSGEARSYNSPLHF
TGTGCCAGCAGCCAAGAAAGCTCCGGCGAGGCTCGCTCCTATAATTCACCCCTCCACTTT
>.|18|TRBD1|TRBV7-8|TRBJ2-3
CASSEETGGLPGTDTQYF
TGTGCCAGCAGCGAAGAGACAGGGGGCCTACCCGGCACAGATACGCAGTATTTT
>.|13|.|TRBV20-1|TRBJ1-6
CSAPTHGESPLHF
TGCAGTGCCCCAACTCATGGGGAATCACCCCTCCACTTT
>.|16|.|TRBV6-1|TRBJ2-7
CASSEGLGGPNYEQYF
TGTGCCAGCAGTGAGGGTCTCGGGGGACCAAACTACGAGCAGTACTTC
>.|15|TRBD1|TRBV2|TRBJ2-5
CASSLDRAPRETQYF
TGTGCCAGCAGTTTGGACAGGGCGCCTAGAGAGACCCAGTACTTC
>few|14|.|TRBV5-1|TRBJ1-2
CASSRVGVVYGYTF
TGCGCCAGCAGCAGAGTAGGCGTTGTCTATGGCTACACCTTC
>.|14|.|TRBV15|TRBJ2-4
CATSGREDREDQYF
TGTGCCACCAGCGGACGGGAAGACAGGGAGGATCAGTACTTC
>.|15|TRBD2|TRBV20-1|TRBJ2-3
CSATGTSGATDTQYF
TGCAGTGCTACCGGGACTAGCGGAGCCACAGATACGCAGTATTTT
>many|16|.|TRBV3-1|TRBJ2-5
CASSQEGRRESETQYF
TGTGCCAGCAGCCAAGAAGGGAGAAGGGAGTCAGAGACCCAGTACTTC
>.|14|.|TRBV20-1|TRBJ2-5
CSAKRDTAQETQYF
TGCAGTGCGAAACGGGACACTGCTCAAGAGACCCAGTACTTC
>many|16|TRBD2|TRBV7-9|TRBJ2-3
CASSFGTTSPTDTQYF
TGTGCCAGCAGCTTTGGGACTACGTCTCCCACAGATACGCAGTATTTT